This T cell receptor beta chain derives from a study of cytomegalovirus exposure and HLA in healthy donors. Points from the study as a whole: Among TCR sequences, most were rare, though some public TCRs appeared in many donors. According to reports, the classifier identified cytomegalovirus status with high specificity and sensitivity. Through in vitro validation, three CMV-associated chains were shown to be specific for CMV antigens.

With regard to this clone: The antigen is unknown.

Sequencing used immunoSEQ multiplex PCR; TCRdb keeps in-frame clones, though not all of them. This table holds tens of thousands of clones, roughly nine tenths found once. Trimming stripped 5 bases from V and 5 bases from J, with 15 bases between. The CDR3 consists of 14 residues. CDR1 SGHVS and CDR2 FNYEAQ come from the germline V gene. V and J are TRBV7-6 and TRBJ2-5; perhaps TRBD1 as D (5 bases). The clonotype was recovered from a man aged 18 to 30 in good health and CMV-seronegative. The sequencing sample was made of PBMCs. The CDR3, as DNA: TGTGCCAGCAGCCCTCACACTGCAGGGGAGACCCAGTACTTC. Protein product: CASSPHTAGETQYF.